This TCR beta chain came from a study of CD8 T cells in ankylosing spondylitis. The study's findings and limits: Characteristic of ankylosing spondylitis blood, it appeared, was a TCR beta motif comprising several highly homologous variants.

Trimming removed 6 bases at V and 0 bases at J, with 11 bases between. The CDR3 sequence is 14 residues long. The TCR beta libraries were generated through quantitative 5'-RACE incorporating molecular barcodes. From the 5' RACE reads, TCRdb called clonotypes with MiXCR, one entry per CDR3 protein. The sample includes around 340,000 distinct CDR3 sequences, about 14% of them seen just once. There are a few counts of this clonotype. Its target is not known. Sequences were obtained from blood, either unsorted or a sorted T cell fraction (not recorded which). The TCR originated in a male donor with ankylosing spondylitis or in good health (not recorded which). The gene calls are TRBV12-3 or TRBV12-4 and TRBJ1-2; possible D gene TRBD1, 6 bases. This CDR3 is CASSSGHSNYGYTF. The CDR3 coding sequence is TGTGCCAGCAGCTCGGGACACTCTAACTATGGCTACACCTTC.